Following are 9 T cell receptor beta chains from one sample sequenced in a study of beta chain features in type 1 diabetes. Sequencing targeted expressed TCRB transcripts, as all isolated RNA had been reverse transcribed. Using immunoSEQ multiplex PCR, the repertoire was profiled, and TCRdb retains in-frame clones only, with some absent. The sample yields approximately 470,000 clones, around 30% seen once. Sequencing input: naive CD4+ T cells from blood. These receptors were collected from a man between 18 and 35 years old in good health.

This clone was seen more than once but under ten times. The V and J genes are TRBV30 and TRBJ1-1, with no clear D. The CDR3 has 12 residues. Trimming pared 6 bases from V and 4 bases from J, leaving 12 bases between. Germline V lookup: CDR1 GTSNPN, CDR2 SVGIG (reference sequence). CDR3 loop: CACSQSATEAFF. DNA for the CDR3: TGTGCCTGTTCTCAATCGGCCACTGAAGCTTTCTTT.

The gene calls are TRBV4-3 and TRBJ1-1, with D unclear. Germline V gene sequence: CDR1 LGHNA, CDR2 YSLEER. The CDR3 totals 15 residues. V gave up 0 bases and J gave up 6 bases, with 14 bases separating them. The CDR3 is CASSQDPRPGAEAFF. The CDR3 DNA follows: TGCGCCAGCAGCCAAGATCCCAGACCGGGCGCTGAAGCTTTCTTT.

The V and J genes are TRBV28 and TRBJ2-1, with no clear D. Trimming stripped 7 bases from V and 4 bases from J, with 17 bases between. CDR1 is MDHEN, CDR2 SYDVKM, per germline. The CDR3 is 15 amino acids. CDR3 in DNA: TGTGCCAGCACCCTGGACGGATTCGGGTACAATGAGCAGTTCTTC. This encodes CASTLDGFGYNEQFF.

This clone was seen a few times. The V gene is TRBV6-1, the J gene TRBJ2-3, with 8 bases identical to TRBD2. With V trimmed by 2 bases and J by 14 bases, 6 bases remained unmatched. The CDR3 is made up of 12 amino acids. Per the germline V gene, CDR1 is MNHNS and CDR2 is SASEGT. CDR3 coding DNA: TGTGCCAGCAGTGAAAGAGGACTAGCATGGTATTTT. As protein: CASSERGLAWYF.

The chain combines TRBV25-1 with TRBJ2-7, with D perhaps assigned TRBD1 or TRBD2 (5 bases each). This CDR3 is built from 15 residues. Trimming removed 4 bases from V and 1 base from J, with 14 bases in between. Germline V gene sequence: CDR1 MGHDK, CDR2 SYGVNS. DNA of the CDR3: TGTGCCAGCAGTGCTCCAGGGAGAGCATCCTACGAGCAGTACTTC. As protein: CASSAPGRASYEQYF.

The chain joins TRBV9 to TRBJ2-2; the D gene is possibly TRBD2 (6 bases). Looked up from germline, CDR1 is SGDLS and CDR2 is YYNGEE. CDR3 length: 16 residues. Trimming cost V 2 bases and J 6 bases, with 17 bases left between them. The CDR3 here is CASSVETGGGAGELFF. Here the CDR3 DNA reads TGTGCCAGCAGCGTCGAGACCGGGGGAGGAGCCGGGGAGCTGTTTTTT.

This chain links TRBV6-5 with TRBJ2-5; TRBD2 aligns across 10 bases. CDR3 length: 15 residues. V was clipped by 2 bases and J by 6 bases; unmatched bases: 6. From germline, CDR1 is MNHEY and CDR2 SVGAGI. CDR3 in amino acids: CASSYQWTSGQTQYF. DNA for the CDR3: TGTGCCAGCAGTTACCAATGGACTAGCGGCCAGACCCAGTACTTC.

The genes are TRBV2 and TRBJ1-2; 7 positions match TRBD1. The CDR3 is 15 amino acids. The J segment lost 1 base and the V segment lost 5 bases, leaving 7 bases of the junction unmatched. Germline V gene data show CDR1 as SNHLY and CDR2 as FYNNEI. The CDR3 loop reads CASSPGQAINYGYTF. DNA for the CDR3: TGTGCCAGCAGTCCAGGACAGGCGATTAACTATGGCTACACCTTC.

The rearrangement joins TRBV2 to TRBJ2-3, with TRBD2 matching 13 bases. Germline V gene data show CDR1 as SNHLY and CDR2 as FYNNEI. V gave up 5 bases and J gave up 6 bases; unmatched junction bases: 5. The CDR3 runs to 15 residues. The CDR3 protein is CASSRLAGGGDTQYF. The CDR3 DNA reads as TGTGCCAGCAGTCGACTAGCGGGAGGCGGTGATACGCAGTATTTT.